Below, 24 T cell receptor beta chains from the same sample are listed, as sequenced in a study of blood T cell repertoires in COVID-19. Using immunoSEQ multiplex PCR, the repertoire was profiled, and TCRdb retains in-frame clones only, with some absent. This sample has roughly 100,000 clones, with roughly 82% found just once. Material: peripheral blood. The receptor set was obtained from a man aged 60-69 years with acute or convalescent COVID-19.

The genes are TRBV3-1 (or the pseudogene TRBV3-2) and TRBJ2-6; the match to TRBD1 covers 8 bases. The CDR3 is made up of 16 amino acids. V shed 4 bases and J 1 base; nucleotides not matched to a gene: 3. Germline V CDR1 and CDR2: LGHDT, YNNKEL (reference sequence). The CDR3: CASSLRTGSGANVLTF. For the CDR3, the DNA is TGTGCCAGCAGCCTCCGGACAGGGTCTGGGGCCAACGTCCTGACTTTC.

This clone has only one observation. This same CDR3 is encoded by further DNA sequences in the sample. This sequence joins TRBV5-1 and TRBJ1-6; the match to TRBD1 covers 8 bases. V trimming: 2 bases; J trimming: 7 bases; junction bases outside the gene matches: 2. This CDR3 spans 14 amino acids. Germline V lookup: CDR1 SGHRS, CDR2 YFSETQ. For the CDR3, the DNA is TGCGCCAGCAGCTTAGGACAGGGCAATTCACCCCTCCACTTT. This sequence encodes CASSLGQGNSPLHF.

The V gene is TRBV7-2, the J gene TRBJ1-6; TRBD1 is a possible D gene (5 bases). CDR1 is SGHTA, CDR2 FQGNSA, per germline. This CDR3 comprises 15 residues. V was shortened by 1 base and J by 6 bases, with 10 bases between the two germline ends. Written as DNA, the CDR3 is TGTGCCAGCAGCTTAGGTGGGGGGGGTAATTCACCCCTCCACTTT. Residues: CASSLGGGGNSPLHF.

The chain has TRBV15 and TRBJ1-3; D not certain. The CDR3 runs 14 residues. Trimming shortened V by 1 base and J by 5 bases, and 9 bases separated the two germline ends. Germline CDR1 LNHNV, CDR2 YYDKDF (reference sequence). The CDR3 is CATSRAIDRNTIYF. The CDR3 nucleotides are TGTGCCACCAGCAGAGCAATAGACAGAAACACCATATATTTT.

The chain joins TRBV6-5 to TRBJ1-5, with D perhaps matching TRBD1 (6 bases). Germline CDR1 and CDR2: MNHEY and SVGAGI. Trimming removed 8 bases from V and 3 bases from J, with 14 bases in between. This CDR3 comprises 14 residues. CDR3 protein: CASRDKKYNQPQHF. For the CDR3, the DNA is TGTGCCAGCCGGGACAAAAAGTACAATCAGCCCCAGCATTTT.

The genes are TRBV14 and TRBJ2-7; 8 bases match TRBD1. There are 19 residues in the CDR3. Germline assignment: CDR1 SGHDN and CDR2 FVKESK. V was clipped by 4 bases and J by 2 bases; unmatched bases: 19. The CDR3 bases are TGTGCCAGCAGCCTACAGGGACAGGCGGTCCCCCCGGAACCCTACGAGCAGTACTTC. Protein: CASSLQGQAVPPEPYEQYF.

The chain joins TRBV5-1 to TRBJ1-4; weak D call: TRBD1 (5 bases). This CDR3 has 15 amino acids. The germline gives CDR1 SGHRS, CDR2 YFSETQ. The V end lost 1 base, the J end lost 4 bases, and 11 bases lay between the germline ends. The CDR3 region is CASSLTGRDNEKLFF. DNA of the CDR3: TGCGCCAGCAGCTTGACCGGCAGGGATAATGAAAAACTGTTTTTT.

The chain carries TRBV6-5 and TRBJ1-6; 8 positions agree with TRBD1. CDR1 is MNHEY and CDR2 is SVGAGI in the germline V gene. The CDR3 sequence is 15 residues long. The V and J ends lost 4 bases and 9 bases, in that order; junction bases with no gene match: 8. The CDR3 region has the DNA TGTGCCAGCAGTTCCCCCGGACAGGGTAGTTCACCCCTCCACTTT. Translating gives CASSSPGQGSSPLHF.

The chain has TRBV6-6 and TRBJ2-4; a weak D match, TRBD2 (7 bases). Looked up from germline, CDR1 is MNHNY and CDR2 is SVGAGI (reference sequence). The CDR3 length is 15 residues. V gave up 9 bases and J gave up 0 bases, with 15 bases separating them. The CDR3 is CASVMGGGAKNIQYF. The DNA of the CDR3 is TGTGCCAGTGTTATGGGAGGGGGAGCCAAAAACATTCAGTACTTC.

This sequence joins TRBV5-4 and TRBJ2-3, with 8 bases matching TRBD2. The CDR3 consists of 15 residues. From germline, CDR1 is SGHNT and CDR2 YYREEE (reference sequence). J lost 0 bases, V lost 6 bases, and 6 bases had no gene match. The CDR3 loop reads CASNKAGVSTDTQYF. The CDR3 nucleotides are TGTGCCAGCAACAAAGCGGGAGTCAGCACAGATACGCAGTATTTT.

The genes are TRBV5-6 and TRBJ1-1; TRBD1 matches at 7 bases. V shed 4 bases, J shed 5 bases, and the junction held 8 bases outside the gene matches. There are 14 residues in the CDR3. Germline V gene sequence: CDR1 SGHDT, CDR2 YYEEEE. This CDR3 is CASSGQALWTEAFF. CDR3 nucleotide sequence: TGTGCCAGCAGCGGACAGGCCCTGTGGACTGAAGCTTTCTTT.

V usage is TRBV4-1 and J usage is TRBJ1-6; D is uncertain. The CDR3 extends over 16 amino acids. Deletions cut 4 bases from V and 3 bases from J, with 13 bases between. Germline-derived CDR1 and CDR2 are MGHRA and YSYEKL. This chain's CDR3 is CASSLSAGNYNSPLHF. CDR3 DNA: TGCGCCAGCAGCCTCTCCGCGGGTAACTATAATTCACCCCTCCACTTT.

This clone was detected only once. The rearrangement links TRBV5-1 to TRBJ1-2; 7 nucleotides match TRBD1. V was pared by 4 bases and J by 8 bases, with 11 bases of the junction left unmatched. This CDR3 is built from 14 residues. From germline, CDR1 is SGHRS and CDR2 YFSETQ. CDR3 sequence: CASSLGHRGRGYTF. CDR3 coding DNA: TGCGCCAGCAGCCTGGGTCACAGGGGCCGAGGCTACACCTTC.

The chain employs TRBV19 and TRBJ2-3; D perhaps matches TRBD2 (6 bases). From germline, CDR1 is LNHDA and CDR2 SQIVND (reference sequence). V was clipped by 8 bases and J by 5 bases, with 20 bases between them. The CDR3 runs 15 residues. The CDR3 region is CASCVSGVTGDTQYF. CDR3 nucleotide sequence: TGTGCCAGTTGTGTATCGGGAGTAACGGGAGATACGCAGTATTTT.

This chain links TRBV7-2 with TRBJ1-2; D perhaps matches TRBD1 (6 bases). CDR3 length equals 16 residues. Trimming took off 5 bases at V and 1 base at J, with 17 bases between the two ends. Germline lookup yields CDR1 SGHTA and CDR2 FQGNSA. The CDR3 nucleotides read TGTGCCAGCAGCCCTAGAGGGGGAGCGTTTAACTATGGCTACACCTTC. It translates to CASSPRGGAFNYGYTF.

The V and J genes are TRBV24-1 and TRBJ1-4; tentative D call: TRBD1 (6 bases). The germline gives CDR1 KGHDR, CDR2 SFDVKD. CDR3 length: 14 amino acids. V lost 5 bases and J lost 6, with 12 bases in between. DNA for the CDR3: TGTGCCACCAGTGGGGGGGGCCAGTATGAAAAACTGTTTTTT. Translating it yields CATSGGGQYEKLFF.

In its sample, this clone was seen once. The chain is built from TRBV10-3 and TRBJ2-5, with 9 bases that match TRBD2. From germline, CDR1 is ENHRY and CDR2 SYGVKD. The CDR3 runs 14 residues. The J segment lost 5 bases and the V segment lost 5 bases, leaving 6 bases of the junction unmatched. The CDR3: CAISLAGAGETQYF. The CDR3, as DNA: TGTGCCATCAGTTTAGCGGGAGCTGGGGAGACCCAGTACTTC.

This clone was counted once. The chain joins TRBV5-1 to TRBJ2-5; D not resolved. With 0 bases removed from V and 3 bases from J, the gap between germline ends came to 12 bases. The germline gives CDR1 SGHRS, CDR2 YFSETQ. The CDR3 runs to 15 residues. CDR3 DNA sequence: TGCGCCAGCAGCTTGGACTCTGGCAGGAAAGAGACCCAGTACTTC. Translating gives CASSLDSGRKETQYF.

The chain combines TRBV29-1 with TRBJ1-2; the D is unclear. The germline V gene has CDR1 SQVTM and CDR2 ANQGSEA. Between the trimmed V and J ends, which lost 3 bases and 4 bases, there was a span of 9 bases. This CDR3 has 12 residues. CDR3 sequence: CSVDWQAYGYTF. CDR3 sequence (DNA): TGCAGCGTTGATTGGCAGGCCTATGGCTACACCTTC.

The CDR3 sequence: CASSLRPGDQPQHF. CDR3 nucleotides: TGTGCCAGCAGCTTAAGGCCCGGGGATCAGCCCCAGCATTTT. The genes are TRBV5-8 and TRBJ1-5; D ambiguous. Germline V gene sequence: CDR1 SGHTS, CDR2 YDEGEE. Trimming took off 2 bases at V and 5 bases at J, with 11 bases between the two ends. This CDR3 region has 14 residues. The variable domain in full, with the rest retrieved from reference TRBV5-8 and TRBJ1-5, is EAGVTQSPTHLIKTRGQQATLRCSPISGHTSVYWYQQALGLGLQFLLWYDEGEERNRGNFPPRFSGRQFPNYSSELNVNALELEDSALYLCASSLRPGDQPQHFGDGTRLSIL.

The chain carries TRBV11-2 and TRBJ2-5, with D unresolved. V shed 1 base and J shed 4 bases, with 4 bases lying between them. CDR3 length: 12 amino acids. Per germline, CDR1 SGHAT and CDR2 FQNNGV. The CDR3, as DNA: TGTGCCAGCAGCTTAGCCGGAGAGACCCAGTACTTC. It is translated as CASSLAGETQYF.

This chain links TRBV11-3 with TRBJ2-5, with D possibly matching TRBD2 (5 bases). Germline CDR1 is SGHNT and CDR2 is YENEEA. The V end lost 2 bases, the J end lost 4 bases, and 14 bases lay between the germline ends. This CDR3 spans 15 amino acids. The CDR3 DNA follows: TGTGCCAGCAGCTTAAGAGCACCGAGCGGAGAGACCCAGTACTTC. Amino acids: CASSLRAPSGETQYF.

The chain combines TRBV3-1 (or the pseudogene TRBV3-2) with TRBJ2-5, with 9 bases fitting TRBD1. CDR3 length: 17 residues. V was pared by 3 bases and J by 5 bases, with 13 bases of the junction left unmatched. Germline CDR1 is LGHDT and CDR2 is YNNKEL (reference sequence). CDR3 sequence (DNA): TGTGCCAGCAGCCACCTCAACAGGGGGCTCCTGGGGGAGACCCAGTACTTC. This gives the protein CASSHLNRGLLGETQYF.

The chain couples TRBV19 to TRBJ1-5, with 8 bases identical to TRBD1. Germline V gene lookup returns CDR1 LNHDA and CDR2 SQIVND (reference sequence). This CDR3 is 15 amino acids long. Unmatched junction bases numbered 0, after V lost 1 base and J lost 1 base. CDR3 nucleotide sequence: TGTGCCAGTAGTATAGGGACAGGGAGCAATCAGCCCCAGCATTTT. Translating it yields CASSIGTGSNQPQHF.